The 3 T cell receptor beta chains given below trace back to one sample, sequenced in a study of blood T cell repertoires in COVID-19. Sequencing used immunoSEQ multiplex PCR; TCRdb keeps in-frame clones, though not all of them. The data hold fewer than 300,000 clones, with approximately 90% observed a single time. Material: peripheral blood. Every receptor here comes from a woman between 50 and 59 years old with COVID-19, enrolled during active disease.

The CDR3 spells CASSFRDKQETQYF. The CDR3 nucleotides are TGTGCCAGCAGTTTCCGGGACAAGCAAGAGACCCAGTACTTC. The rearrangement links TRBV28 to TRBJ2-5; possible D gene TRBD1, 6 bases. V lost 3 bases and J 2 bases, leaving 10 bases between the germline ends. This CDR3 spans 14 amino acids. CDR1 is MDHEN, CDR2 SYDVKM, per germline. Looking up the rest from reference TRBV28 and TRBJ2-5 gives the full variable domain: DVKVTQSSRYLVKRTGEKVFLECVQDMDHENMFWYRQDPGLGLRLIYFSYDVKMKEKGDIPEGYSVSREKKERFSLILESASTNQTSMYLCASSFRDKQETQYFGPGTRLLVL.

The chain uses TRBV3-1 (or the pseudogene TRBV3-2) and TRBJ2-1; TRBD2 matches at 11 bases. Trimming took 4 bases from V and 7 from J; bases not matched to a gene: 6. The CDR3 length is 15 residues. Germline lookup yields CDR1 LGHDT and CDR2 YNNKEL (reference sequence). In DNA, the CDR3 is TGTGCCAGCAGCCTCTTAGCGGGAGGGCGTAATGAGCAGTTCTTC. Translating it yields CASSLLAGGRNEQFF.

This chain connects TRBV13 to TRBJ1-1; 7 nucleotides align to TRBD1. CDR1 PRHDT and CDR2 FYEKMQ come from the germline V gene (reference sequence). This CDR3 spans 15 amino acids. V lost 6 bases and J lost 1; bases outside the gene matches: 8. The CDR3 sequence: CASRRTGEGNTEAFF. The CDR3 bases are TGTGCCAGCAGACGAACAGGGGAAGGGAACACTGAAGCTTTCTTT.